This TCR beta chain was identified in a study of shared clonotypes between healthy human individuals. The CDR3 consists of 13 residues. V lost 7 bases and J lost 2, with 6 bases in between. Germline CDR1 is LNHDA and CDR2 is SQIVND (reference sequence). Study-wide results and limits: Researchers sampled only blood; tissue repertoires likely differ. When naive CD4 clonotypes were compared across a few donors, about 4.9% were shared.

About this clone itself: What it binds is not known.

In the sorted-subset replicate PCRs, approximately 200 ng DNA, around 32,000 T cell genomes, was used. The table came from immunoSEQ multiplex PCR; TCRdb's copy has only in-frame clones and leaves some out. The sample records under 1,100,000 clones, 65% to 80% being singletons. Sequencing input: memory CD4+ T cells sorted from blood. Subset reported: CD45RA-negative fraction. This receptor was identified in a man aged 18 to 29 in good health. V and J are TRBV19 and TRBJ2-6; no definite D call. DNA for the CDR3: TGTGCCAGTAACAGTGCTGGGGCCAACGTCCTGACTTTC. Protein: CASNSAGANVLTF.